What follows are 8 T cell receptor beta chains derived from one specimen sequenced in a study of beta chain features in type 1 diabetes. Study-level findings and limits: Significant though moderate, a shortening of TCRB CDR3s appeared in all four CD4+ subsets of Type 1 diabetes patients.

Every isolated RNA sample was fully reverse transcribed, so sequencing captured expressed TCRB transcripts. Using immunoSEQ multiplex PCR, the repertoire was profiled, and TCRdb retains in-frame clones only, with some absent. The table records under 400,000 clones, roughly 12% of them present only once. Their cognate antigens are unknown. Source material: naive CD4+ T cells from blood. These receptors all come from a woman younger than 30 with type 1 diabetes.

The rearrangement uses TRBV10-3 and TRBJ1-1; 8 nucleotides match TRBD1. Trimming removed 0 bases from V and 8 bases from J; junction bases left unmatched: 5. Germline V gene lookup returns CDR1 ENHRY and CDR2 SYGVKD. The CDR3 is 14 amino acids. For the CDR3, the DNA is TGTGCCATCAGTGAGTCTGGCAGGGGGCAGGAAGCTTTCTTT. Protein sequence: CAISESGRGQEAFF.

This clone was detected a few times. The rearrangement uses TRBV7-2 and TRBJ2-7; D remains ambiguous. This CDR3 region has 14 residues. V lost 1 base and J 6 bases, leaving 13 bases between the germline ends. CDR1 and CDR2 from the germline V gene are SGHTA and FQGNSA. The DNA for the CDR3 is TGTGCCAGCAGCTTAGTGGTCCCCACCAGCGAGCAGTACTTC. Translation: CASSLVVPTSEQYF.

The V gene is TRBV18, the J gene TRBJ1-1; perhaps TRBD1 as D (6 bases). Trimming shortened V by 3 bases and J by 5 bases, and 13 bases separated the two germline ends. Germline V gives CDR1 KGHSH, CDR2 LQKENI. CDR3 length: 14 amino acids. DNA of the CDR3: TGTGCCAGCTCACCGAGTACCACAGGGACTGAAGCTTTCTTT. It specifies CASSPSTTGTEAFF.

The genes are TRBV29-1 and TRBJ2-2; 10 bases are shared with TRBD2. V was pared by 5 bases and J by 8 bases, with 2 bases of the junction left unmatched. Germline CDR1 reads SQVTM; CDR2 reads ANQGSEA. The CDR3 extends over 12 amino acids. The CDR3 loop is CSVLAGEGELFF. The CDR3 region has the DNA TGCAGCGTTCTAGCGGGAGAGGGGGAGCTGTTTTTT.

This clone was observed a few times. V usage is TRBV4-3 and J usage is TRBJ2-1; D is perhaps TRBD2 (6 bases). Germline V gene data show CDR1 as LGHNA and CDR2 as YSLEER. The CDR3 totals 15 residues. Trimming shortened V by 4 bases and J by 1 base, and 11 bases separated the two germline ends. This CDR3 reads CASSLLSGSYNEQFF. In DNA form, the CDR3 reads TGCGCCAGCAGCCTATTAAGCGGGTCCTACAATGAGCAGTTCTTC.

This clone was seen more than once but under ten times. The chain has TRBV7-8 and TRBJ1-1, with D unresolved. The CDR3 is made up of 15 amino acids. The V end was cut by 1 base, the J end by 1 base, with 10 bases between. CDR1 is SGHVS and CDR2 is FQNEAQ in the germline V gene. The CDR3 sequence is CASSLVRRRNTEAFF. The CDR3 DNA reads TGTGCCAGCAGCTTAGTACGACGGAGGAACACTGAAGCTTTCTTT.

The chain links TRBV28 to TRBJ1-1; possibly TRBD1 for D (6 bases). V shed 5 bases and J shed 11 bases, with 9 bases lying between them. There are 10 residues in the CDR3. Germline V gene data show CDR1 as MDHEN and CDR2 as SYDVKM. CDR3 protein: CASSTGQAFF. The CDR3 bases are TGTGCCAGCAGTACAGGGCAGGCTTTCTTT.

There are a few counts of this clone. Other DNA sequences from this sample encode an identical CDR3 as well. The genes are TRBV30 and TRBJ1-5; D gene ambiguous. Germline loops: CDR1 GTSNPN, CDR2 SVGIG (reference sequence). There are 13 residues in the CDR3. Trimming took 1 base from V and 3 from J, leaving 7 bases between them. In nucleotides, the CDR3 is TGTGCCTGGAGTGGAACAGACAATCAGCCCCAGCATTTT. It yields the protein CAWSGTDNQPQHF. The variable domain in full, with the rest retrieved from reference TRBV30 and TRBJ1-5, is SQTIHQWPATLVQPVGSPLSLECTVEGTSNPNLYWYRQAAGRGLQLLFYSVGIGQISSEVPQNLSASRPQDRQFILSSKKLLLSDSGFYLCAWSGTDNQPQHFGDGTRLSIL.